Listed below are T cell receptor beta chains from one sample, sequenced in a study of early stage breast cancer tumors. Using immunoSEQ multiplex PCR, the repertoire was profiled, and TCRdb retains in-frame clones only, with some absent. The sample has about 30,000 clones; 72% are singletons. The specimen was blood. The receptor source for this set is a person aged 45 to 59 with breast cancer. Each CDR3 is given with its conserved first and last residue. The D gene is left open where the match is weak. A clone size is listed for some rows: how often the clone was seen (once, few, many), or a class if it is expanded.

cdr3_length j_call d_call v_call clone_size cdr3_nt cdr3_aa
13 TRBJ2-5 . TRBV10-2 . TGCGCCAGCAGTGACTGGGGCCGGGAGACCCAGTACTTC CASSDWGRETQYF
15 TRBJ1-5 . TRBV18 . TGTGCCAGCTCACAATTTCGGGGGGGGGATCAGCCCCAGCATTTT CASSQFRGGDQPQHF
14 TRBJ2-2 TRBD1 TRBV9 . TGTGCCAGCAGCAGACAGGGGAGGACCGGGGAGCTGTTTTTT CASSRQGRTGELFF
13 TRBJ2-7 . TRBV7-3 once TGTGCCAGCAGCCAGGGGACGGTTGGCGAGCAGTACTTC CASSQGTVGEQYF
13 TRBJ2-1 . TRBV9 . TGTGCCAGCAGCGTAAGTGGCCACAATGAGCAGTTCTTC CASSVSGHNEQFF
14 TRBJ1-2 . TRBV5-1 . TGCGCCAGCAGCTTCGGGGGGCAGAACTATGGCTACACCTTC CASSFGGQNYGYTF
15 TRBJ1-1 . TRBV9 . TGTGCCAGCAGCGATCCCGGGGTGGGGAACACTGAAGCTTTCTTT CASSDPGVGNTEAFF
16 TRBJ2-5 . TRBV15 . TGTGCCACCAGCCAGGGGATGGAGCGGGCGGGAGAGACCCAGTACTTC CATSQGMERAGETQYF
14 TRBJ2-1 TRBD2 TRBV2 few TGTGCCAGCGGAGCGGGAGGGCCGGACAATGAGCAGTTCTTC CASGAGGPDNEQFF
14 TRBJ1-4 TRBD1 TRBV9 few TGTGCCAGCAGCGTTGACAGGGGGCGTGAAAAACTGTTTTTT CASSVDRGREKLFF
15 TRBJ1-1 . TRBV5-1 . TGCGCCAGCAGACCAATTGTGACAGCGAACACTGAAGCTTTCTTT CASRPIVTANTEAFF
16 TRBJ1-4 . TRBV7-9 . TGTGCCAGCAGCTTATTTTTTTCGGCGGTGGGTGAAAAACTGTTTTTT CASSLFFSAVGEKLFF